These 3 T cell receptor beta chains were sequenced from one sample in a study of human T cells and chemical hapten exposure. Via MiXCR, TCRdb re-called the 5' RACE reads, giving one row per CDR3 protein. The sample lists roughly 81,000 distinct CDR3 sequences; 7% to 8% were seen once. Total RNA came from unfractionated whole blood. These receptors originate from a male donor in good health.

This clonotype showed up many times. The rearrangement links TRBV20-1 to TRBJ1-4; D unclear. From germline, CDR1 is DFQATT and CDR2 SNEGSKA (reference sequence). CDR3 size: 12 residues. V was trimmed by 3 bases and J by 5 bases, leaving 7 bases between them. CDR3 in DNA: TGCAGTGCTAGGGGTCCGAATGAAAAACTGTTTTTT. This encodes CSARGPNEKLFF.

At least ten counts were recorded for this clonotype. This chain uses TRBV7-9 with TRBJ2-6; 7 nucleotides line up with TRBD1. CDR3 size: 18 residues. J was trimmed by 0 bases and V by 5 bases; bases with no gene match: 10. Germline CDR1 is SEHNR and CDR2 is FQNEAQ (reference sequence). CDR3 DNA: TGTGCCAGCAGCCCGGTAGACAGGGTGCGCTCTGGGGCCAACGTCCTGACTTTC. Translating gives CASSPVDRVRSGANVLTF.

This clonotype has just one count. This may arise from a read error, as a much more abundant clone is one base away. The rearrangement links TRBV7-8 to TRBJ2-6; D is possibly TRBD1 (6 bases). CDR1 is SGHVS, CDR2 FQNEAQ, per germline. CDR3 size: 15 residues. Between the trimmed V and J ends, which lost 1 base and 4 bases, there was a span of 8 bases. In DNA, the CDR3 is TGTGCCAGCAGCTTAGGGGGGCCCGGGGCCAACGTCCTGACTTTC. This codes for CASSLGGPGANVLTF.